Following are 10 T cell receptor beta chains from one sample sequenced in a study of blood T cell repertoires in COVID-19. Here immunoSEQ multiplex PCR was the method, and the copy in TCRdb shows in-frame clones only, minus some. The sample records more than 150,000 clones, 75% to 85% being singletons. Sample: peripheral blood. The receptors derive from a man aged 55 to 69 with acute or convalescent COVID-19.

This clone appeared a few times. V gene TRBV4-1 combines with J gene TRBJ2-5; D call uncertain. V dropped 1 base and J dropped 2 bases, with 8 bases sitting between them. Germline V gives CDR1 MGHRA, CDR2 YSYEKL. CDR3 length: 14 residues. CDR3 residues: CASSQAHFQETQYF. CDR3 bases: TGCGCCAGCAGCCAAGCACATTTTCAAGAGACCCAGTACTTC.

The CDR3 region has the DNA TGTGCCAGTAGTATAGATTCCCAGGGCCGCTCTACCCAGTTCTTC. It translates to CASSIDSQGRSTQFF. The chain uses TRBV19 and TRBJ2-1; a possible D gene is TRBD1 (5 bases). The germline gives CDR1 LNHDA, CDR2 SQIVND (reference sequence). Trimming removed 0 bases from V and 13 bases from J, with 19 bases in between. This CDR3 spans 15 amino acids.

This clone was counted a few times. V and J are TRBV3-1 (or the pseudogene TRBV3-2) and TRBJ1-1; TRBD1 might be the D (6 bases). Germline V gene data show CDR1 as LGHDT and CDR2 as YNNKEL (reference sequence). The germline V and J ends were trimmed by 7 bases and 1 base, with 13 bases remaining between them. The CDR3 contains 14 residues. The CDR3 nucleotides are TGTGCCAGCATAGCGGGGACAACGAACACTGAAGCTTTCTTT. Its protein product is CASIAGTTNTEAFF.

This clone was found many times. The V and J genes are TRBV11-3 and TRBJ2-1; TRBD2 aligns across 8 bases. The CDR3 is 14 amino acids. The ends lost 8 bases at V and 0 bases at J; junction bases unmatched: 3. Per germline, CDR1 SGHNT and CDR2 YENEEA. This CDR3 is CASAGGSSYNEQFF. In DNA, the CDR3 is TGTGCCAGCGCGGGGGGTAGCTCCTACAATGAGCAGTTCTTC. The full variable domain, rest sourced from reference TRBV11-3 and TRBJ2-1, is EAGVVQSPRYKIIEKKQPVAFWCNPISGHNTLYWYLQNLGQGPELLIRYENEEAVDDSQLPKDRFSAERLKGVDSTLKIQPAELGDSAVYLCASAGGSSYNEQFFGPGTRLTVL.

The DNA of the CDR3 is TGTGCCAGCAGCCCGAGCCTGCAGGGGCCCCAAGAGACCCAGTACTTC. Translated: CASSPSLQGPQETQYF. The chain joins TRBV27 to TRBJ2-5, with D perhaps TRBD1 (6 bases). The CDR3 covers 16 residues. CDR1 MNHEY and CDR2 SMNVEV come from the germline V gene (reference sequence). With 6 bases removed from V and 1 base from J, the gap between germline ends came to 18 bases.

This clone has at least ten counts. The V call is TRBV4-1, the J call TRBJ1-2; 7 nucleotides line up with TRBD1. Losses at the gene ends were 2 bases for V and 8 bases for J; bases not matched to a gene: 8. The CDR3 totals 14 residues. Germline V gene lookup returns CDR1 MGHRA and CDR2 YSYEKL. CDR3 bases: TGCGCCAGCAGCCAAAAGGAAGACAGGGCGGGCTACACCTTC. This gives the protein CASSQKEDRAGYTF.

The rearrangement joins TRBV4-2 to TRBJ2-4, with D unclear. Trimming took off 0 bases at V and 5 bases at J, with 20 bases between the two ends. Germline V gene lookup returns CDR1 LGHNA and CDR2 YNFKEQ. The CDR3 is 18 amino acids. CDR3 residues: CASSQDPARTSPENIQYF. In DNA form, the CDR3 reads TGTGCCAGCAGCCAAGATCCCGCGAGAACCTCCCCCGAAAACATTCAGTACTTC.

The chain has TRBV10-3 and TRBJ2-3; maybe TRBD2 (6 bases). CDR3 length: 11 residues. Looked up from germline, CDR1 is ENHRY and CDR2 is SYGVKD. In DNA form, the CDR3 reads TGTGCATATGGGAGGACAGATACGCAGTATTTT. Translation: CAYGRTDTQYF.

The chain uses TRBV23-1 and TRBJ1-5; 8 nucleotides match TRBD1. TRBV23-1 is marked as an open reading frame, function uncertain. Trimming cost V 11 bases and J 4 bases; bases outside gene matches: 4. The CDR3 is 12 amino acids. The CDR3 DNA is TGCGCCCCGCAGGGGGCAAATCAGCCCCAGCATTTT. Translation: CAPQGANQPQHF.

V gene TRBV28 combines with J gene TRBJ1-2, with 9 nucleotides matching TRBD1. CDR1 and CDR2 (germline): MDHEN, SYDVKM. This CDR3 is 15 amino acids long. Trimming removed 5 bases from V and 0 bases from J; junction bases left unmatched: 4. CDR3 DNA sequence: TGTGCCAGCAGTCAGGACAGGGGAGCTAACTATGGCTACACCTTC. This translates into CASSQDRGANYGYTF.